This entry concerns a single T cell receptor beta chain. Germline V gives CDR1 SNHLY, CDR2 FYNNEI. Trimming took 6 bases from V and 2 from J, leaving 10 bases between them. The CDR3 consists of 13 residues. The data are from a study of blood T cell repertoires in COVID-19. Per the authors' pipeline: Nucleated cell counts were estimated from reference gene primer amplification. Repertoires were generated with immunoSEQ multiplex PCR, while TCRdb's copy carries only in-frame clones and drops some. V and J calls and clone size follow that table, whereas D and trimming were derived from the DNA. The sample consists of some 110,000 clones, roughly 84% of them appearing once.

Sequenced: peripheral blood. The sequence was collected from a man aged 55 to 70 with acute or convalescent COVID-19. This chain uses TRBV2 with TRBJ1-1; D may be TRBD1 (5 bases). The DNA of the CDR3 is TGTGCCAGCAGACTCGACAGAAACACTGAAGCTTTCTTT. Translating it yields CASRLDRNTEAFF.